Presented here are 18 T cell receptor beta chains from one specimen sequenced in a study of blood T cell repertoires in COVID-19. Data came from immunoSEQ multiplex PCR; TCRdb stores just in-frame clones and leaves some out. Of about 260,000 clones listed, around 93% are singletons. What was sequenced was PBMCs or T cells enriched from blood (not recorded which). The receptors come from a man in his forties or fifties who had been exposed to COVID-19.

Remarks on this clone: The same CDR3 arises from other DNA sequences in this sample as well. The CDR3 nucleotides are TGCAGTGCCAGACAGGGCAACGAGCAGTACTTC. It encodes CSARQGNEQYF. The chain carries TRBV20-1 and TRBJ2-7; the match to TRBD1 covers 7 bases. With 6 bases clipped from V and 5 bases from J, the junction kept 4 bases outside the gene matches. The CDR3 extends over 11 amino acids. Per germline, CDR1 DFQATT and CDR2 SNEGSKA (reference sequence).

The gene calls are TRBV7-9 and TRBJ1-1; the D gene is possibly TRBD1 (5 bases). V was trimmed by 1 base and J by 8 bases, leaving 8 bases between them. Germline assignment: CDR1 SEHNR and CDR2 FQNEAQ (reference sequence). The CDR3 has 12 amino acids. Written as DNA, the CDR3 is TGTGCCAGCAGCTTAGGGGGCCAGGAAGCTTTCTTT. Translation gives CASSLGGQEAFF. The whole variable domain, filled in from reference TRBV7-9 and TRBJ1-1, reads DTGVSQNPRHKITKRGQNVTFRCDPISEHNRLYWYRQTLGQGPEFLTYFQNEAQLEKSRLLSDRFSAERPKGSFSTLEIQRTEQGDSAMYLCASSLGGQEAFFGQGTRLTVV.

In DNA, the CDR3 is TGTGCCAGCAGTTACTGGGGCGACTCCTACGAGCAGTACTTC. It yields the protein CASSYWGDSYEQYF. V and J are TRBV6-2 or TRBV6-3 and TRBJ2-7; perhaps TRBD1 as D (5 bases). V was cut by 1 base and J by 0 bases, with 7 bases left in between. Germline CDR1 is MNHEY and CDR2 is SVGEGT. CDR3 length equals 14 residues.

This chain joins TRBV12-3 or TRBV12-4 and TRBJ1-5; the match to TRBD1 covers 8 bases. The CDR3 covers 13 residues. The ends lost 6 bases at V and 5 bases at J; junction bases unmatched: 3. CDR3 nucleotides: TGTGCCAGCAGACTGACAGGGGATCAGCCCCAGCATTTT. Protein sequence: CASRLTGDQPQHF.

The chain is built from TRBV11-1 and TRBJ1-2; TRBD1 matches 8 bases. Per the germline V gene, CDR1 is SGHAT and CDR2 is FQDESV (reference sequence). Unmatched junction bases numbered 8, after V lost 4 bases and J lost 4 bases. The CDR3 is 15 residues long. This chain's CDR3 is CASSSSGGAAYGYTF. For the CDR3, the DNA is TGTGCCAGCAGCTCATCAGGGGGCGCTGCCTATGGCTACACCTTC.

A single count supports this clone. V gene TRBV5-1 combines with J gene TRBJ1-3, with 9 bases that match TRBD1. CDR3 length: 16 amino acids. Trimming took 4 bases from V and 0 from J; bases not matched to a gene: 5. Germline V gene lookup returns CDR1 SGHRS and CDR2 YFSETQ. Here the CDR3 reads CASSPGQGNSGNTIYF. CDR3 DNA sequence: TGCGCCAGCAGCCCAGGACAGGGGAACTCTGGAAACACCATATATTTT.

The V and J genes are TRBV6-6 and TRBJ2-7; TRBD1 matches 7 bases. The V and J ends lost 0 bases and 6 bases, in that order; junction bases with no gene match: 8. This CDR3 spans 15 amino acids. Per the germline V gene, CDR1 is MNHNY and CDR2 is SVGAGI (reference sequence). CDR3 coding DNA: TGTGCCAGCAGTTACTCTCGGGACAGTCAGGCCGAGCAGTACTTC. Amino acid sequence: CASSYSRDSQAEQYF.

The CDR3 loop reads CAISLGRGRGTEAFF. The CDR3 region has the DNA TGTGCCATCAGCTTAGGAAGGGGGCGCGGCACTGAAGCTTTCTTT. This chain links TRBV10-3 with TRBJ1-1; 7 bases map to TRBD1. V shed 6 bases and J 4 bases; nucleotides not matched to a gene: 11. The V gene's germline CDR1 is ENHRY and CDR2 SYGVKD. The CDR3 sequence is 15 residues long.

The rearrangement uses TRBV24-1 and TRBJ2-2; TRBD1 matches 8 bases. V lost 3 bases, J lost 1 base, and 6 bases stayed unmatched. CDR3 length equals 17 residues. Per the germline V gene, CDR1 is KGHDR and CDR2 is SFDVKD. The CDR3 here is CATSDPPGTGNTGELFF. The CDR3 region has the DNA TGTGCCACCAGTGATCCCCCCGGGACAGGGAACACCGGGGAGCTGTTTTTT.

The rearrangement joins TRBV4-1 to TRBJ2-7; 9 bases map to TRBD1. The junction had 4 bases not matched to a gene; V was cut back by 1 base and J by 3 bases. CDR3 length: 15 amino acids. In germline, CDR1 is MGHRA, CDR2 YSYEKL. CDR3 protein: CASSQASGQGYEQYF. For the CDR3, the DNA is TGCGCCAGCAGCCAAGCCTCGGGACAGGGCTACGAGCAGTACTTC.

This chain uses TRBV5-1 with TRBJ1-5, with 8 bases identical to TRBD1. CDR1 and CDR2 (germline): SGHRS, YFSETQ. V lost 0 bases and J lost 4; bases outside the gene matches: 3. The CDR3 consists of 15 residues. CDR3 protein: CASSLGTGWNQPQHF. CDR3 nucleotides: TGCGCCAGCAGCTTGGGGACAGGGTGGAATCAGCCCCAGCATTTT.

The V call is TRBV4-2, the J call TRBJ1-4; 7 bases are a match to TRBD1. CDR1 and CDR2 from the germline V gene are LGHNA and YNFKEQ. V lost 4 bases, J lost 5 bases, and 10 bases stayed unmatched. CDR3 length: 16 amino acids. The CDR3 nucleotides read TGTGCCAGCAGCCCGGACAGGAACGCTCCCAATGAAAAACTGTTTTTT. Translated, it gives CASSPDRNAPNEKLFF.

The chain employs TRBV13 and TRBJ1-1; 8 bases match TRBD1. Germline trimming cut 1 base from V and 1 base from J; bases unmatched to any gene: 8. CDR1 and CDR2 from the germline V gene are PRHDT and FYEKMQ (reference sequence). The length of the CDR3 is 17 residues. CDR3 bases: TGTGCCAGCAGCTTAGAATCTGGACAGGGTCGGAACACTGAAGCTTTCTTT. It translates to CASSLESGQGRNTEAFF.

This clone was counted a single time. This chain joins TRBV2 and TRBJ1-6, with 9 bases aligning to TRBD1. The CDR3 loop spans 15 amino acids. J gave up 10 bases and V 7 bases, and 11 bases lay outside the gene matches. Germline CDR1 is SNHLY and CDR2 is FYNNEI. CDR3 protein: CASKPGTGRRSPLHF. CDR3 DNA sequence: TGTGCCAGCAAACCGGGGACAGGGAGACGGTCACCCCTCCACTTT. The full variable domain, with the rest looked up from reference TRBV2 and TRBJ1-6, is EPEVTQTPSHQVTQMGQEVILRCVPISNHLYFYWYRQILGQKVEFLVSFYNNEISEKSEIFDDQFSVERPDGSNFTLKIRSTKLEDSAMYFCASKPGTGRRSPLHFGNGTRLTVT.

The chain couples TRBV5-1 to TRBJ1-2; D gene ambiguous. CDR3 size: 14 residues. The germline V gene encodes CDR1 SGHRS and CDR2 YFSETQ. V lost 4 bases and J 6 bases, leaving 16 bases between the germline ends. The DNA of the CDR3 is TGCGCCAGCAGCAGATCCGGAGTGGAGGATGGCTACACCTTC. Translated, it gives CASSRSGVEDGYTF.

This clone was counted once. J is TRBJ1-1 and V is TRBV18; 8 bases are a match to TRBD1. The CDR3 contains 13 residues. Germline V gene sequence: CDR1 KGHSH, CDR2 LQKENI. V lost 3 bases to trimming and J lost 9 bases; unmatched junction nucleotides: 6. CDR3 DNA sequence: TGTGCCAGCTCACCTCAGGACAGGGCAAAAGCTTTCTTT. Its protein is CASSPQDRAKAFF.

The chain is built from TRBV13 and TRBJ1-6; TRBD1 matches at 7 bases. This CDR3 is 15 amino acids long. Trimming cost V 3 bases and J 9 bases; bases outside gene matches: 8. Per germline, CDR1 PRHDT and CDR2 FYEKMQ (reference sequence). Written as DNA, the CDR3 is TGTGCCAGCAGCTTTCGAGACAGGGTCACTTCACCCCTCCACTTT. Translated: CASSFRDRVTSPLHF.

The CDR3 here is CASSLSGLDTGELFF. The CDR3 DNA reads TGTGCCAGCAGTTTAAGCGGCTTGGACACCGGGGAGCTGTTTTTT. The chain carries TRBV28 and TRBJ2-2, with D possibly TRBD2 on 5 matching bases. The CDR3 is made up of 15 amino acids. CDR1 and CDR2 from the germline V gene are MDHEN and SYDVKM. The V gene lost 2 bases and the J gene lost 3 bases, with 10 bases spanning the gap.